The TCR beta chain under discussion was sequenced for a study of blood T cells in healthy people across ages (dated by TCRdb to between 2014 and 2016). Turning to the overall study: In model experiments, template switching captured about one uniquely barcoded TCR beta cDNA molecule for every two T cells. Using the same blood draw, the study looked at two additional independent replicas of 1 million unique cDNA reads for two donors, one aged 18 to 30 and the other aged 80 or older. The study measured age-related changes in TCR beta repertoire diversity using deep sequencing normalized with unique cDNA molecular identifiers. The donors were divided into four age groups: young (average approximately 16 years), middle-aged (around 37), aged (about 56) and long-lived (about 79). To avoid experimental bias, donors of different ages were spread randomly across the sequencing lanes.

The germline V gene (reference sequence) provides CDR1 LGHDT and CDR2 YNNKEL. The CDR3 runs 15 residues from the cysteine to the phenylalanine. Only the CDR3 part of the read is kept: 45 bases, read in frame from the first base. V lost 0 bases and J lost 5 bases; the stretch between them is 13 bases long. Comments on this clonotype: Its binding antigen is unknown. Per-base quality was not reported, and no clone a single base away is much larger than it.

Results the study describes overall, beyond this receptor: Observed TCR beta diversity per million T cells fell roughly linearly with age, and a significant reduction was already apparent by age around 39. Estimates of total diversity based on one million sequenced T cells were considered lower bounds and underestimates. Because the CMV infection status of the donors was unknown, age-related changes in expanded clonotypes may potentially have been confounded. Observed TCR beta diversity correlated strongly with the percentage of naive T cells measured by flow cytometry. Compared with the aged group, the long-lived group had more naive CD4+ T cells, fewer expanded clones and increased TCR diversity, a pattern suggesting age selection. Conclusive comparison of naive and antigen-experienced compartments was prevented by the profiling of bulk unsorted PBMCs.

The approximately 39 donors, aged about 6 to 100 years, were systemically healthy Caucasian individuals from Russia. Approximately 10 milliliters of peripheral blood were collected from each donor into EDTA-treated Vacutainer tubes. PBMCs were isolated by Ficoll-Paque density-gradient centrifugation, with at least 6 million obtained per sample. Total RNA, at least 6 micrograms per sample, was extracted from PBMCs with Trizol reagent. For every donor, flow cytometry on a PBMC aliquot measured the percentage of naive CD45RAhigh/CD27high T cells. The library was prepared using 5' RACE. Sequenced on an Illumina HiSeq 2500. A second PCR of 7 to 11 cycles was performed with a sample-barcoded 5' primer and a J-beta primer mix. Each TCR beta cDNA molecule received a unique molecular identifier from a template-switch 5' adaptor carrying 12 random nucleotides. At least 3 million CDR3-containing paired-end reads were obtained from each sample. All of the RNA was converted into first-strand cDNA using the Mint cDNA synthesis kit, with a TRBC-specific oligonucleotide serving as the primer. Following uracil-DNA glycosylase treatment, all cDNA underwent a first 18-cycle PCR with the universal primers M1SS and BC2_uni_R. In the authors' own workflow: Each sample was normalized by randomly selecting 1 million high-quality reads, each carrying a distinct molecular identifier. Reads sharing molecular identifiers were discarded rather than binned into consensus sequences. CDR3 identification, clonotype clustering and error correction used MiTCR with a Q25 quality threshold and the strictest error-elimination algorithm. Lower-bound total TCR beta diversity was estimated with a nonparametric unseen species model using Euler transformation. Using fastp trimming at Q25 and MiXCR clonotype assembly, TCRdb reanalyzed the public sequencing data and kept in-frame beta chains. One record per CDR3 amino acid sequence lists the most common genes and DNA. The V and J calls and clone size are TCRdb's, not the authors'. The sample yields about 1.8 million distinct CDR3 sequences; about 50% were counted once. Together, the top ten hold 2% to 2.5% of the sample.

The sequencing sample was made of blood. The V and J genes are TRBV3-1 and TRBJ2-5, and possibly TRBD2, on 5 matching bases. The TCR sequence derives from a woman aged 40 to 50 in good health. In nucleotide form, the sequence is TGTGCCAGCAGCCAAGAGCTAGCCGCATGGGAGACCCAGTACTTC. Its protein is CASSQELAAWETQYF.